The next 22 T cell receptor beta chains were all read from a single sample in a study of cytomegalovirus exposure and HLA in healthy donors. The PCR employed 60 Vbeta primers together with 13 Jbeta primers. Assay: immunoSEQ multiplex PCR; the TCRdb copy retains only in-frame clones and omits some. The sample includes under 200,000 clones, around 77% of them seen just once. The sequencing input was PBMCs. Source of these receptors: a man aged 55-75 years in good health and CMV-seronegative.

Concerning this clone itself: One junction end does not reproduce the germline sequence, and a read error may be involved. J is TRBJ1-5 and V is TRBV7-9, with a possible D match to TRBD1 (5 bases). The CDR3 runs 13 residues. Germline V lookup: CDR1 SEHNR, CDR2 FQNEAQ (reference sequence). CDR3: CSSSSSQGQPQHF. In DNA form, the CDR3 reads TGTTCCAGCAGCTCGTCTCAGGGTCAGCCCCAGCATTTT.

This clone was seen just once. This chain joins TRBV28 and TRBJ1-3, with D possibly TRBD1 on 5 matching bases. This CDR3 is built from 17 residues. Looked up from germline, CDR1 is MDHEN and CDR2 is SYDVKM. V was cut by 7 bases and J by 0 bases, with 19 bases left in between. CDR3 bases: TGTGCCAGCACACTTCCAAACTCACAGGTCTCTGGAAACACCATATATTTT. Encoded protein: CASTLPNSQVSGNTIYF.

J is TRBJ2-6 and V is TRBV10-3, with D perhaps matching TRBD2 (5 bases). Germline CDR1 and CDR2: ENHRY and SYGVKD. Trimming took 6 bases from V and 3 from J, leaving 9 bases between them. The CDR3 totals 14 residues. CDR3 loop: CAIRTGNGANVLTF. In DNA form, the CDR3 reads TGTGCCATCAGAACCGGGAATGGGGCCAACGTCCTGACTTTC.

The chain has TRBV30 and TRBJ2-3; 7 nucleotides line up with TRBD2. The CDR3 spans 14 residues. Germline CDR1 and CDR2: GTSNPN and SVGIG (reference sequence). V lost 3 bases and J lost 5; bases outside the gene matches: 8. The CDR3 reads CAWRVAGAKDTQYF. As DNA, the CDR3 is TGTGCCTGGAGGGTCGCGGGAGCCAAAGATACGCAGTATTTT.

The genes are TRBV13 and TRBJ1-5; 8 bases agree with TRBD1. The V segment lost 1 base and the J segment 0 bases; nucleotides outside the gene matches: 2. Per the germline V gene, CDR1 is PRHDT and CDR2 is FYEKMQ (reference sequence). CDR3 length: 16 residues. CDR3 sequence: CASSLAGGRSNQPQHF. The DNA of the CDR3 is TGTGCCAGCAGCTTAGCAGGGGGCCGTAGCAATCAGCCCCAGCATTTT.

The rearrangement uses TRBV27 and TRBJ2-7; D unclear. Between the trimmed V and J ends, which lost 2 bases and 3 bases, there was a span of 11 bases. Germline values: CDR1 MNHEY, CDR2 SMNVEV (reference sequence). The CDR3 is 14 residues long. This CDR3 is CASSLGRRHYEQYF. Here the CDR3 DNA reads TGTGCCAGCAGTTTAGGCAGGCGACACTACGAGCAGTACTTC.

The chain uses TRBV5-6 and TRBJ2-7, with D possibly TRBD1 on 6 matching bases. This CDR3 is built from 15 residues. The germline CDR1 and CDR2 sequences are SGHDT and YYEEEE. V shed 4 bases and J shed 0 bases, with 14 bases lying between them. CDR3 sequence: CASSLWGPSSYEQYF. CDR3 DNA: TGTGCCAGCAGCCTTTGGGGGCCTAGCTCCTACGAGCAGTACTTC.

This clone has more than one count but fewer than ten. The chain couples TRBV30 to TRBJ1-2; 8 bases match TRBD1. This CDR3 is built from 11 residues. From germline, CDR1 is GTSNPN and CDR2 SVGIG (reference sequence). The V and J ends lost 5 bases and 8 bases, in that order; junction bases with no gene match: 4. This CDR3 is CAWGQGSGYTF. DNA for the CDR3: TGTGCCTGGGGACAGGGTAGCGGCTACACCTTC.

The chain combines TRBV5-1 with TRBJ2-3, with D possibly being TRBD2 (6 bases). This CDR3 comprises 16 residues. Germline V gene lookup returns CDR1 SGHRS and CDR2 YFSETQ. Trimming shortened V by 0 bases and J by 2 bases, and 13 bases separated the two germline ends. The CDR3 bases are TGCGCCAGCAGCTTGGGGGACTCCCTCTCCACAGATACGCAGTATTTT. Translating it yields CASSLGDSLSTDTQYF.

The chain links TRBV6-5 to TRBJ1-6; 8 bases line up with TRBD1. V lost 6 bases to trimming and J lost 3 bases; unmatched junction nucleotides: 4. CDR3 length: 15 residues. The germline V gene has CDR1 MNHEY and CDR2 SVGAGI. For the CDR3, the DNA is TGTGCCAGCAGCCGGACAGGGATCTATAATTCACCCCTCCACTTT. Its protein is CASSRTGIYNSPLHF.

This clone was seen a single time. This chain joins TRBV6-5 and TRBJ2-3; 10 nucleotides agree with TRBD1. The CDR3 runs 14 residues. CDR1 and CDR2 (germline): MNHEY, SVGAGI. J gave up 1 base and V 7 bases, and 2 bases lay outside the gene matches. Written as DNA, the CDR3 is TGTGCCAGCACGGGGACAGGGGGCACAGATACGCAGTATTTT. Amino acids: CASTGTGGTDTQYF.

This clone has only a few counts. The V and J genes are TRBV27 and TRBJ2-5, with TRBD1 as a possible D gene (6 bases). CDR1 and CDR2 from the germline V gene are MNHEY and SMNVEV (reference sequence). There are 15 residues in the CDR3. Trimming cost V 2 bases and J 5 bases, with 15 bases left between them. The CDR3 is CASSLNPGTSETQYF. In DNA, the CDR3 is TGTGCCAGCAGTTTAAACCCTGGGACATCGGAGACCCAGTACTTC.

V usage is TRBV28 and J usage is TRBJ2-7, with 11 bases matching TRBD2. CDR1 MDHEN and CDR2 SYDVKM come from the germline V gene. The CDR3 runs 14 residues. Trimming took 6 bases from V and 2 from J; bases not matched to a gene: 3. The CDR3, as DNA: TGTGCCAGCAGACATAGCGGGAGGGCCTACGAGCAGTACTTC. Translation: CASRHSGRAYEQYF.

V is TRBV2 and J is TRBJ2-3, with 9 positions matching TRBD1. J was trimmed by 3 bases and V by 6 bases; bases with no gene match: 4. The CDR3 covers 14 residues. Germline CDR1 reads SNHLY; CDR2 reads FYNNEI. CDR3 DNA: TGTGCCAGCAGCCCGGGACAGGGAACAGATACGCAGTATTTT. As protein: CASSPGQGTDTQYF.

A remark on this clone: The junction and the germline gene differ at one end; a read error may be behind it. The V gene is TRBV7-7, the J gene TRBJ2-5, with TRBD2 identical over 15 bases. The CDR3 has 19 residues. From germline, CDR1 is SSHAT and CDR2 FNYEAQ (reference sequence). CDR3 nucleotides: TGTGCTAGCAGCCTACGCTGGGGACTAGCGGGGGGTAAATGGGAGACCCAGTACTTC. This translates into CASSLRWGLAGGKWETQYF.

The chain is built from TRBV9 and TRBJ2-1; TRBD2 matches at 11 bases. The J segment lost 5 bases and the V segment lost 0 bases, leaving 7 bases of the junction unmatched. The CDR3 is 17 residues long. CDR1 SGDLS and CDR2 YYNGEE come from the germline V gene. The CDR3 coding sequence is TGTGCCAGCAGCGTAGGTAGTAGCGGGAGGGCCGACAATGAGCAGTTCTTC. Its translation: CASSVGSSGRADNEQFF. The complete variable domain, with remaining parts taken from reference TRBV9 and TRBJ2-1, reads DSGVTQTPKHLITATGQRVTLRCSPRSGDLSVYWYQQSLDQGLQFLIQYYNGEERAKGNILERFSAQQFPDLHSELNLSSLELGDSALYFCASSVGSSGRADNEQFFGPGTRLTVL.

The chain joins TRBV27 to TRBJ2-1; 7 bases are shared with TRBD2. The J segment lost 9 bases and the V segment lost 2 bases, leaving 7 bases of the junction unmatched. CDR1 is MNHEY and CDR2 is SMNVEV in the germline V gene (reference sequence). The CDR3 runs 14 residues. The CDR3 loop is CASSLRRESTEQFF. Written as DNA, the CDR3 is TGTGCCAGCAGTTTACGGCGGGAGTCGACTGAGCAGTTCTTC.

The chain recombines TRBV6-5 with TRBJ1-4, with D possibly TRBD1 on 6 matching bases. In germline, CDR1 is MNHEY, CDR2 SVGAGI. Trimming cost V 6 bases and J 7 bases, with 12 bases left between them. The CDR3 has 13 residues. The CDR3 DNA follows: TGTGCCAGCAGGTCGAGAGGGGGTGAAAAACTGTTTTTT. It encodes CASRSRGGEKLFF.

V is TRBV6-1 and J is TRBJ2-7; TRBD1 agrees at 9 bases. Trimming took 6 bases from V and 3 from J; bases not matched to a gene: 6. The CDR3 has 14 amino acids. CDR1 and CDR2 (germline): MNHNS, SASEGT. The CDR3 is CASRLDRGSYEQYF. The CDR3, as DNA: TGTGCCAGCAGACTGGACAGGGGAAGCTACGAGCAGTACTTC.

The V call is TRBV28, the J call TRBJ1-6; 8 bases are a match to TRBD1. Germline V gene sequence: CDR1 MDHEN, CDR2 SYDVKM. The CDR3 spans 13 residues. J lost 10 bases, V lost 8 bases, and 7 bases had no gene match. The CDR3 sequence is CASSTGDGSPLHF. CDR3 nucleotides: TGTGCCAGCTCGACAGGGGATGGCTCACCCCTCCACTTT. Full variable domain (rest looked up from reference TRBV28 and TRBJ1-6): DVKVTQSSRYLVKRTGEKVFLECVQDMDHENMFWYRQDPGLGLRLIYFSYDVKMKEKGDIPEGYSVSREKKERFSLILESASTNQTSMYLCASSTGDGSPLHFGNGTRLTVT.

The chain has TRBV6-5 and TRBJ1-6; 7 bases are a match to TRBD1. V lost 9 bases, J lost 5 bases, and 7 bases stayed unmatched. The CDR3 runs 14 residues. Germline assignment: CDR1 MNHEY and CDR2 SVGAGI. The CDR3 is CASRPGTDNSPLHF. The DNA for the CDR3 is TGTGCCAGTCGACCCGGGACAGATAATTCACCCCTCCACTTT.

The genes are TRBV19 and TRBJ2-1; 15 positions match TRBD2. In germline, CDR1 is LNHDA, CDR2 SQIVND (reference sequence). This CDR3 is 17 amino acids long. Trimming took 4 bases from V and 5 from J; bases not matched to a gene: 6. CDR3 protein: CASSTRTSGGGNNEQFF. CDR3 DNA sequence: TGTGCCAGTAGTACTCGGACTAGCGGGGGGGGAAACAATGAGCAGTTCTTC.